What follows are 15 T cell receptor beta chains derived from one specimen sequenced in a study of T cell repertoires in aging, cancer and after chemotherapy. Peripheral blood genomic DNA, not sorted cells or RNA, was the template. Multiplex touch-down PCR with TRB-A/B primers amplified rearranged V-D-J TRB sequences. TCRdb ran MiXCR on the multiplex PCR reads and lists one entry per CDR3 protein. The table has some 6,000 distinct CDR3 sequences, roughly 30% seen once. The material sequenced was blood. The origin of the receptors is a human donor in good health.

V and J are TRBV5-4 and TRBJ2-7; 7 bases match TRBD2. CDR3 length: 13 residues. Germline V lookup: CDR1 SGHNT, CDR2 YYREEE (reference sequence). V lost 5 bases to trimming and J lost 2 bases; unmatched junction nucleotides: 4. CDR3 loop: CASRREQTYEQYF. CDR3 DNA sequence: TGTGCCAGCAGGCGGGAGCAAACCTACGAGCAGTACTTC.

The chain combines TRBV10-1 with TRBJ1-1; no definite D call. The CDR3 extends over 14 amino acids. Germline CDR1 WNHNN, CDR2 SYGVQD (reference sequence). V dropped 3 bases and J dropped 2 bases, with 10 bases sitting between them. The CDR3, as DNA: TGCGCCAGCAGTGAAGTGGGCCTTAACACTGAAGCTTTCTTT. Translating it yields CASSEVGLNTEAFF.

This clonotype has only a few counts. The chain recombines TRBV12-3 or TRBV12-4 with TRBJ2-1; 8 bases agree with TRBD2. This CDR3 contains 16 residues. V lost 7 bases and J lost 0; bases outside the gene matches: 8. The DNA for the CDR3 is TGTGCCAGCACCACAACCAGCGGGAGCTCCTACAATGAGCAGTTCTTC. Translated, it gives CASTTTSGSSYNEQFF.

The genes are TRBV27 and TRBJ2-7, with D unresolved. CDR3 size: 17 residues. The germline V gene encodes CDR1 MNHEY and CDR2 SMNVEV (reference sequence). Trimming stripped 3 bases from V and 6 bases from J, with 24 bases between. CDR3 nucleotide sequence: TGTGCCAGCAGTTTCCGAAGGTCCAGACCTTCTTCCGGCGAGCAGTACTTC. Its translation is CASSFRRSRPSSGEQYF.

By share, this clonotype counts as medium-sized. J is TRBJ2-2 and V is TRBV5-5; D is undetermined. Deletions cut 0 bases from V and 2 bases from J, with 11 bases between. The germline gives CDR1 SGHKS, CDR2 YYEKEE (reference sequence). The length of the CDR3 is 16 residues. CDR3 bases: TGTGCCAGCAGCTTGGTTTATGGCGGTAACACCGGGGAGCTGTTTTTT. It encodes CASSLVYGGNTGELFF. The full variable domain, rest sourced from reference TRBV5-5 and TRBJ2-2, is DAGVTQSPTHLIKTRGQQVTLRCSPISGHKSVSWYQQVLGQGPQFIFQYYEKEERGRGNFPDRFSARQFPNYSSELNVNALLLGDSALYLCASSLVYGGNTGELFFGEGSRLTVL.

This clonotype qualifies as medium-sized. The chain employs TRBV27 and TRBJ1-6, with a weak D call TRBD1 (6 bases). Germline V lookup: CDR1 MNHEY, CDR2 SMNVEV (reference sequence). Trimming removed 5 bases at V and 5 bases at J, with 13 bases between. This CDR3 has 15 residues. In DNA, the CDR3 is TGTGCCAGCAGTCTAACCGGGACACATAATTCACCCCTCCACTTT. Translated: CASSLTGTHNSPLHF.

In this sample, this clonotype is medium-sized. The gene calls are TRBV5-6 and TRBJ2-6, with unresolved D. From germline, CDR1 is SGHDT and CDR2 YYEEEE. V lost 7 bases to trimming and J lost 0 bases, with 14 bases between them. The CDR3 is 16 residues long. Here the CDR3 reads CASLLSSFSGANVLTF. The CDR3 DNA follows: TGTGCCAGCCTCCTCAGCTCTTTCTCTGGGGCCAACGTCCTGACTTTC.

This clonotype was seen more than once but under ten times. The rearrangement uses TRBV27 and TRBJ2-7, with D maybe TRBD1 (5 bases). CDR3 length: 14 residues. Germline values: CDR1 MNHEY, CDR2 SMNVEV (reference sequence). V lost 8 bases to trimming and J lost 3 bases, with 17 bases between them. CDR3 protein: CASSFATGSYEQYF. The CDR3 DNA reads TGTGCCAGCTCCTTTGCTACAGGTAGCTACGAGCAGTACTTC.

The chain is built from TRBV5-4 and TRBJ2-3; 10 nucleotides match TRBD2. V trimming: 4 bases; J trimming: 1 base; junction bases outside the gene matches: 6. CDR1 and CDR2 (germline): SGHNT, YYREEE (reference sequence). The CDR3 extends over 16 amino acids. The CDR3: CASSAGLASGTDTQYF. The DNA of the CDR3 is TGTGCCAGCAGCGCGGGACTAGCGAGCGGCACAGATACGCAGTATTTT.

In its sample, this clonotype was seen a few times. The rearrangement links TRBV27 to TRBJ1-2; D may be TRBD1 (6 bases). The germline CDR1 and CDR2 sequences are MNHEY and SMNVEV (reference sequence). V was cut by 5 bases and J by 2 bases, with 15 bases left in between. The CDR3 has 15 residues. CDR3 coding DNA: TGTGCCAGCAGTCCCTCGGACAGACCCAACTATGGCTACACCTTC. It encodes CASSPSDRPNYGYTF.

V usage is TRBV5-1 and J usage is TRBJ2-2, with D maybe TRBD2 (6 bases). V lost 3 bases, J lost 6 bases, and 9 bases lay in between. The V gene's germline CDR1 is SGHRS and CDR2 YFSETQ. The CDR3 runs 13 residues. In nucleotides, the CDR3 is TGCGCCAGCAGCTCCGGGGGTTCCGGGGAGCTGTTTTTT. It yields the protein CASSSGGSGELFF.

The V gene is TRBV11-3, the J gene TRBJ2-5; D is possibly TRBD2 (5 bases). Germline CDR1 SGHNT, CDR2 YENEEA. V lost 1 base, J lost 2 bases, and 11 bases lay in between. The length of the CDR3 is 15 residues. CDR3 in DNA: TGTGCCAGCAGCTTAGGGTTCAGCGGACAAGAGACCCAGTACTTC. The encoded protein is CASSLGFSGQETQYF.

Notes on this clonotype: A much larger clone is a single base away; this may be a read error. The rearrangement joins TRBV6-5 to TRBJ2-1; no clear D gene. V lost 4 bases to trimming and J lost 0 bases, with 10 bases between them. Germline loops: CDR1 MNHEY, CDR2 SVGAGI. CDR3 length equals 15 residues. CDR3 region: CASSLVASSYNEQFF. CDR3 nucleotide sequence: TGTGCCAGCAGTTTGGTAGCTAGCTCCTACAATGAGCAGTTCTTC.

This clonotype has just a few counts. This chain connects TRBV27 to TRBJ2-1; 12 bases line up with TRBD2. The germline CDR1 and CDR2 sequences are MNHEY and SMNVEV (reference sequence). The V segment lost 3 bases and the J segment 6 bases; nucleotides outside the gene matches: 3. This CDR3 is 15 amino acids long. CDR3 sequence reads: CASSFPSGGANEQFF. The CDR3 region has the DNA TGTGCCAGCAGTTTCCCTAGCGGGGGGGCCAATGAGCAGTTCTTC.

As regards this clonotype: This may be a read error, as it is one base from a much larger clone. V gene TRBV30 combines with J gene TRBJ1-2; D not certain. V was cut by 8 bases and J by 4 bases, with 17 bases left in between. Germline V gene lookup returns CDR1 GTSNPN and CDR2 SVGIG (reference sequence). The CDR3 has 13 amino acids. DNA of the CDR3: TGTGCCGGGGTACACAAGGCCCTCTATGGCTACACCTTC. As protein: CAGVHKALYGYTF. Full variable domain (outside the CDR3, taken from reference TRBV30 and TRBJ1-2): SQTIHQWPATLVQPVGSPLSLECTVEGTSNPNLYWYRQAAGRGLQLLFYSVGIGQISSEVPQNLSASRPQDRQFILSSKKLLLSDSGFYLCAGVHKALYGYTFGSGTRLTVV.